Detailed here is one TCR beta chain. Its antigen is not known. This entry comes from a study of immune cell composition in non-small cell lung cancer. Normal lung was sampled as far from the tumour as possible, at least 3 cm. Measured with immunoSEQ multiplex PCR; TCRdb has only the in-frame clones, and not every one. The sample carries about 6,600 clones, under 70% recorded once. Study-wide points: Tumour TCR-beta clonality was not significantly tied to smoking pack-years. Clones >0.5% enriched in tumour were rarer in adenocarcinoma (roughly 35%) than squamous (roughly 75%).

The CDR3 is 18 amino acids. In germline, CDR1 is MGHRA, CDR2 YSYEKL. Trimming removed 0 bases at V and 4 bases at J, with 19 bases between. The rearrangement uses TRBV4-1 and TRBJ1-3; tentative D call: TRBD1 (5 bases). Sequenced: non-adjacent lung tissue. This TCR came from a human donor with non-small cell lung cancer. The CDR3 bases are TGCGCCAGCAGCCAAGAAGTTTTCAAGGGGTCAGCCGGAAACACCATATATTTT. It translates to CASSQEVFKGSAGNTIYF.